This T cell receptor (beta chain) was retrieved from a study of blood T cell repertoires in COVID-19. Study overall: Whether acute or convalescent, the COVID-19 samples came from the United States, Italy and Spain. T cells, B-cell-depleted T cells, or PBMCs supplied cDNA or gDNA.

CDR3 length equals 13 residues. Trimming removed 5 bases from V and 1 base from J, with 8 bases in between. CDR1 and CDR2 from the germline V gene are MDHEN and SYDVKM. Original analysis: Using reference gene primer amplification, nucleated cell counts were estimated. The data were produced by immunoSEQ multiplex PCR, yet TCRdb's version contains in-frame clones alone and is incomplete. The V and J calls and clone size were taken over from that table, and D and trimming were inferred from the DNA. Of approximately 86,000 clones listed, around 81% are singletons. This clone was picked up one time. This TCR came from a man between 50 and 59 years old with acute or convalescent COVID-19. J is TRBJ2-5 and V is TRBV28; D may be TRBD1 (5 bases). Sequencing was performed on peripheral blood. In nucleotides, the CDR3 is TGTGCCAGCAGTCAGGGTGGCCAAGAGACCCAGTACTTC. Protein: CASSQGGQETQYF.